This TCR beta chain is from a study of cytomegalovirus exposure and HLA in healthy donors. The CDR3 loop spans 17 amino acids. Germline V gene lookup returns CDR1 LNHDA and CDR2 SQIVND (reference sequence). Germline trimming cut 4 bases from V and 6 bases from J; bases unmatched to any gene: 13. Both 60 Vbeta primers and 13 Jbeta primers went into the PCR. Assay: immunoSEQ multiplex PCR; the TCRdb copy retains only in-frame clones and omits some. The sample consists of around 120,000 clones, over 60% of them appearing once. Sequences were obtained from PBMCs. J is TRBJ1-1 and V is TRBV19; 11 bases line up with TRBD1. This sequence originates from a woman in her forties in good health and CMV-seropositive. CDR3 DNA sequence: TGTGCCAGTAGTACCAAGGACAGGGGGCCTAGGAGCGCTGAAGCTTTCTTT. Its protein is CASSTKDRGPRSAEAFF.